The following is a T cell receptor beta chain sequence with its context. Its antigen is currently unknown. Construction of TCR beta libraries was performed using quantitative 5'-RACE with molecular barcodes. One entry per CDR3 protein, called by TCRdb with MiXCR from the 5' RACE reads. In the table there are about 540,000 distinct CDR3 sequences, about 13% of which are singletons. The data were taken from a study of CD8 T cells in ankylosing spondylitis. Study-level results: According to the report, clones linked to the disease were significantly enriched in matched synovial fluid samples taken from ankylosing spondylitis patients. Peripheral blood held disease-linked clones only at relatively low frequency, and these were CD8+. Several of the motif variants were reported before in synovial fluid and blood from reactive arthritis. Blood from ankylosing spondylitis patients appeared to carry a characteristic roughly 8-variant TCR beta motif.

The CDR3 extends over 15 amino acids. CDR1 is DFQATT and CDR2 is SNEGSKA in the germline V gene (reference sequence). The ends lost 6 bases at V and 1 base at J; junction bases unmatched: 7. The receptor was isolated from a male donor with ankylosing spondylitis. The chain recombines TRBV20-1 with TRBJ1-5; the match to TRBD1 covers 9 bases. Material for sequencing was blood, either unsorted or a sorted T cell fraction (not recorded which). CDR3 coding DNA: TGCAGTGCGGACAGGGGAGGTGACAGCAATCAGCCCCAGCATTTT. Protein product: CSADRGGDSNQPQHF.